This TCR beta chain stems from a study of blood T cell repertoires in COVID-19. Study processing details: The authors estimated nucleated cell counts from reference gene primer amplification. Produced via immunoSEQ multiplex PCR; TCRdb's table is partial and in-frame only. The V and J calls and the clone size are those of that table, but D and trimming were determined from the DNA. This table holds around 250,000 clones, approximately 85% found once. Between the trimmed V and J ends, which lost 4 bases and 4 bases, there was a span of 19 bases. Looked up from germline, CDR1 is SQVTM and CDR2 is ANQGSEA. CDR3 length: 15 amino acids.

This clonotype was obtained from a woman between 50 and 59 years old with acute COVID-19. This chain uses TRBV29-1 with TRBJ1-1; D gene uncertain. Source material: PBMCs or T cells enriched from blood (not recorded which). The CDR3 loop reads CSVGYQSVESTEAFF. For the CDR3, the DNA is TGCAGCGTTGGGTATCAGTCCGTGGAGAGCACTGAAGCTTTCTTT.